The rows below give T cell receptor beta chains drawn from one sample of a study of T cells after yellow fever vaccination. In TCRdb, the 5' RACE reads were re-called with MiXCR into one record per CDR3 protein. The sample yields roughly 170,000 distinct CDR3 sequences, roughly a tenth seen once. Material: CD8+ T cells sorted from PBMCs, obtained 45 days after the yellow fever booster vaccination. The receptors stem from a man aged 18 to 29 who received the YFV17D yellow fever vaccine. The CDR3 runs from the conserved cysteine through the conserved F or W. D genes are given only for firm matches. The size of a clone is reported for some rows only, either as once, few or many, or as a class for expanded clones.

clone_size,d_call,v_call,j_call,cdr3_aa,cdr3_nt
few,.,TRBV3-1,TRBJ1-3,CASSPTPLSGNTIYF,TGTGCCAGCAGCCCCACCCCGTTATCGGGAAACACCATATATTTT
.,TRBD1,TRBV5-1,TRBJ2-3,CASSLRTGGTTDTQYF,TGCGCCAGCAGCTTGCGGACAGGGGGTACCACAGATACGCAGTATTTT
.,TRBD1,TRBV27,TRBJ2-1,CASSPPDREIPHEQFF,TGTGCCAGCAGCCCCCCGGACAGGGAGATTCCCCATGAGCAGTTCTTC
.,TRBD2,TRBV7-9,TRBJ2-3,CASSPPLGSGGAADTQYF,TGTGCCAGCAGCCCTCCCTTGGGTAGCGGGGGGGCCGCAGATACGCAGTATTTT
.,.,TRBV27,TRBJ1-1,CASSLGGAAAEAFF,TGTGCCAGCAGTTTAGGGGGAGCGGCGGCTGAAGCTTTCTTT
.,.,TRBV4-1,TRBJ2-5,CASSHYLRDGYQETQYF,TGCGCCAGCTCCCACTATTTGCGGGACGGATACCAAGAGACCCAGTACTTC
.,TRBD2,TRBV2,TRBJ2-2,CATLLAGGFTGELFF,TGTGCCACCCTACTAGCGGGGGGTTTCACCGGGGAGCTGTTTTTT
few,TRBD1,TRBV25-1,TRBJ2-1,CASSGPAGDRVYNEQFF,TGTGCCAGCAGTGGACCTGCCGGGGACAGGGTCTACAATGAGCAGTTCTTC
.,.,TRBV21-1,TRBJ2-3,CASSPTQASGGGDTQYF,TGTGCCAGCAGCCCAACCCAGGCTAGCGGGGGTGGAGATACGCAGTATTTT
once,.,TRBV9,TRBJ2-4,CASSNEENIQYF,TGTGCCAGCAGCAACGAAGAAAACATTCAGTACTTC
.,.,TRBV27,TRBJ1-4,CASRRTEGEKLFF,TGTGCCAGCCGGAGGACAGAGGGTGAAAAACTGTTTTTT
few,TRBD1,TRBV12-3/TRBV12-4,TRBJ2-3,CASSFGTGLTDTQYF,TGTGCCAGCAGTTTCGGGACAGGGCTAACAGATACGCAGTATTTT
.,.,TRBV6-5,TRBJ1-2,CASCYSNPGEGFGGYTF,TGTGCCAGCTGTTACTCTAACCCTGGAGAGGGGTTCGGTGGCTACACCTTC
few,.,TRBV12-3/TRBV12-4,TRBJ1-2,CASSLTTPLNYGYTF,TGTGCCAGCAGTTTAACGACACCGCTTAACTATGGCTACACCTTC
few,.,TRBV4-1,TRBJ2-7,CASSPGWRGENEQYF,TGCGCCAGCAGCCCGGGTTGGAGAGGGGAAAACGAGCAGTACTTC
.,TRBD1,TRBV29-1,TRBJ2-1,CSVEKGTAPYNEQFF,TGCAGCGTTGAGAAAGGGACAGCTCCTTACAATGAGCAGTTCTTC
many,.,TRBV9,TRBJ2-5,CASSVAGVQETQYF,TGTGCCAGCAGCGTAGCGGGTGTACAAGAGACCCAGTACTTC
many,TRBD2,TRBV12-3/TRBV12-4,TRBJ2-1,CASDGGASGEQFF,TGTGCCAGCGACGGGGGGGCCTCAGGAGAGCAGTTCTTC
.,.,TRBV5-6,TRBJ1-5,CASSLAPGRNQPQHF,TGTGCCAGCAGCTTGGCGCCAGGGCGCAATCAGCCCCAGCATTTT
.,.,TRBV27,TRBJ2-7,CASSFSGDLAHEQYF,TGTGCCAGCAGTTTCTCAGGGGACTTAGCCCACGAGCAGTACTTC
few,.,TRBV6-1,TRBJ1-6,CASSLPPDGAYNSPLHF,TGTGCCAGCAGTCTACCACCGGACGGGGCCTATAATTCACCCCTCCACTTT
.,.,TRBV7-8,TRBJ2-1,CAVELEQFF,TGTGCCGTCGAGCTTGAGCAGTTCTTC
many,TRBD2,TRBV12-3/TRBV12-4,TRBJ2-3,CASTLTSGGPTDTQYF,TGTGCCAGCACTCTGACTAGCGGGGGACCAACAGATACGCAGTATTTT
many,.,TRBV5-1,TRBJ1-5,CASSLDGGDNQPQHF,TGCGCCAGCAGCTTGGACGGGGGAGACAATCAGCCCCAGCATTTT
.,.,TRBV19,TRBJ1-2,CASNGGLRYGYTF,TGTGCCAGTAACGGAGGGCTAAGGTATGGCTACACCTTC
.,.,TRBV27,TRBJ1-4,CASSPDPDSSDTLVKLFF,TGTGCCAGCAGTCCCGATCCTGACAGCAGTGATACCCTAGTAAAACTGTTTTTT
few,TRBD1,TRBV27,TRBJ2-7,CASKYPGQGNEQYF,TGTGCCAGCAAATATCCGGGACAGGGCAACGAGCAGTACTTC
.,.,TRBV27,TRBJ1-1,CASSLGNLMNTEAFF,TGTGCCAGCAGTTTAGGAAACCTCATGAACACTGAAGCTTTCTTT
few,.,TRBV7-6,TRBJ2-5,CASSLELTGQETQYF,TGTGCCAGCAGCTTAGAACTGACAGGTCAAGAGACCCAGTACTTC
few,.,TRBV7-8,TRBJ2-3,CASSLDYSTDTQYF,TGTGCCAGCAGCTTAGACTATAGCACAGATACGCAGTATTTT
few,.,TRBV7-8,TRBJ2-6,CASSPQGTGVPNVLTF,TGTGCCAGCAGCCCTCAAGGAACAGGAGTCCCCAACGTCCTGACTTTC
many,.,TRBV11-2,TRBJ2-5,CASSTRGGIQETQYF,TGTGCCAGCAGCACAAGAGGTGGTATTCAAGAGACCCAGTACTTC
.,.,TRBV4-2,TRBJ2-3,CASSRRLGTDTQYF,TGTGCCAGCAGCCGCCGGTTAGGGACAGATACGCAGTATTTT
.,.,TRBV3-1,TRBJ2-1,CASSLLGGASSYNEQFF,TGTGCCAGCAGCCTGCTGGGGGGGGCAAGCTCCTACAATGAGCAGTTCTTC
.,TRBD2,TRBV7-9,TRBJ2-3,CASSLDLAGGDTQYF,TGTGCCAGCAGCTTAGACCTAGCGGGGGGTGATACGCAGTATTTT
.,.,TRBV29-1,TRBJ2-5,CSVEDQDQETQYF,TGCAGCGTTGAAGATCAAGATCAAGAGACCCAGTACTTC
.,.,TRBV28,TRBJ2-4,CASSLWGVAKNIQYF,TGTGCCAGCAGTTTGTGGGGAGTAGCCAAAAACATTCAGTACTTC
few,.,TRBV9,TRBJ2-2,CASSALVGDTGELFF,TGTGCCAGCAGCGCTCTCGTCGGGGACACCGGGGAGCTGTTTTTT
.,.,TRBV12-3/TRBV12-4,TRBJ1-1,CASSLPGINTEAFF,TGTGCCAGCTCCTTACCGGGAATCAACACTGAAGCTTTCTTT
.,.,TRBV5-6,TRBJ1-5,CASSLWPDSNQPQHF,TGTGCCAGCAGCTTGTGGCCTGATAGCAATCAGCCCCAGCATTTT
few,.,TRBV11-3,TRBJ2-1,CASSHSEGPSYNEQFF,TGTGCCAGCAGCCATAGCGAGGGCCCCTCCTACAATGAGCAGTTCTTC
.,.,TRBV30,TRBJ1-1,CAWSVEVTEAFF,TGTGCCTGGAGTGTAGAGGTAACTGAAGCTTTCTTT
.,.,TRBV5-6,TRBJ1-1,CASSSGGLGTEAFF,TGTGCCAGCAGCTCGGGGGGGCTGGGCACTGAAGCTTTCTTT
few,.,TRBV7-3,TRBJ2-3,CASSLSEGDTDTQYF,TGTGCCAGCAGCTTATCAGAAGGCGACACAGATACGCAGTATTTT
few,.,TRBV4-2,TRBJ2-1,CASSQETSGSPNEQFF,TGTGCCAGCAGCCAAGAGACTAGTGGGTCCCCCAATGAGCAGTTCTTC
many,.,TRBV5-1,TRBJ2-1,CASSPGSGEYNEQFF,TGCGCCAGCAGCCCGGGTAGCGGTGAATACAATGAGCAGTTCTTC
few,.,TRBV25-1,TRBJ2-2,CASSDYSANTGELFF,TGTGCCAGCTCAGATTATTCCGCGAACACCGGGGAGCTGTTTTTT
many,TRBD1,TRBV11-2,TRBJ2-1,CASSFGLRPGPGTDFNNEQFF,TGTGCCAGCAGCTTTGGCTTACGACCCGGCCCCGGGACAGATTTTAACAATGAGCAGTTCTTC
.,.,TRBV4-1,TRBJ2-3,CASSQVGAGEKDTQYF,TGCGCCAGCAGCCAAGTGGGGGCAGGGGAGAAAGATACGCAGTATTTT